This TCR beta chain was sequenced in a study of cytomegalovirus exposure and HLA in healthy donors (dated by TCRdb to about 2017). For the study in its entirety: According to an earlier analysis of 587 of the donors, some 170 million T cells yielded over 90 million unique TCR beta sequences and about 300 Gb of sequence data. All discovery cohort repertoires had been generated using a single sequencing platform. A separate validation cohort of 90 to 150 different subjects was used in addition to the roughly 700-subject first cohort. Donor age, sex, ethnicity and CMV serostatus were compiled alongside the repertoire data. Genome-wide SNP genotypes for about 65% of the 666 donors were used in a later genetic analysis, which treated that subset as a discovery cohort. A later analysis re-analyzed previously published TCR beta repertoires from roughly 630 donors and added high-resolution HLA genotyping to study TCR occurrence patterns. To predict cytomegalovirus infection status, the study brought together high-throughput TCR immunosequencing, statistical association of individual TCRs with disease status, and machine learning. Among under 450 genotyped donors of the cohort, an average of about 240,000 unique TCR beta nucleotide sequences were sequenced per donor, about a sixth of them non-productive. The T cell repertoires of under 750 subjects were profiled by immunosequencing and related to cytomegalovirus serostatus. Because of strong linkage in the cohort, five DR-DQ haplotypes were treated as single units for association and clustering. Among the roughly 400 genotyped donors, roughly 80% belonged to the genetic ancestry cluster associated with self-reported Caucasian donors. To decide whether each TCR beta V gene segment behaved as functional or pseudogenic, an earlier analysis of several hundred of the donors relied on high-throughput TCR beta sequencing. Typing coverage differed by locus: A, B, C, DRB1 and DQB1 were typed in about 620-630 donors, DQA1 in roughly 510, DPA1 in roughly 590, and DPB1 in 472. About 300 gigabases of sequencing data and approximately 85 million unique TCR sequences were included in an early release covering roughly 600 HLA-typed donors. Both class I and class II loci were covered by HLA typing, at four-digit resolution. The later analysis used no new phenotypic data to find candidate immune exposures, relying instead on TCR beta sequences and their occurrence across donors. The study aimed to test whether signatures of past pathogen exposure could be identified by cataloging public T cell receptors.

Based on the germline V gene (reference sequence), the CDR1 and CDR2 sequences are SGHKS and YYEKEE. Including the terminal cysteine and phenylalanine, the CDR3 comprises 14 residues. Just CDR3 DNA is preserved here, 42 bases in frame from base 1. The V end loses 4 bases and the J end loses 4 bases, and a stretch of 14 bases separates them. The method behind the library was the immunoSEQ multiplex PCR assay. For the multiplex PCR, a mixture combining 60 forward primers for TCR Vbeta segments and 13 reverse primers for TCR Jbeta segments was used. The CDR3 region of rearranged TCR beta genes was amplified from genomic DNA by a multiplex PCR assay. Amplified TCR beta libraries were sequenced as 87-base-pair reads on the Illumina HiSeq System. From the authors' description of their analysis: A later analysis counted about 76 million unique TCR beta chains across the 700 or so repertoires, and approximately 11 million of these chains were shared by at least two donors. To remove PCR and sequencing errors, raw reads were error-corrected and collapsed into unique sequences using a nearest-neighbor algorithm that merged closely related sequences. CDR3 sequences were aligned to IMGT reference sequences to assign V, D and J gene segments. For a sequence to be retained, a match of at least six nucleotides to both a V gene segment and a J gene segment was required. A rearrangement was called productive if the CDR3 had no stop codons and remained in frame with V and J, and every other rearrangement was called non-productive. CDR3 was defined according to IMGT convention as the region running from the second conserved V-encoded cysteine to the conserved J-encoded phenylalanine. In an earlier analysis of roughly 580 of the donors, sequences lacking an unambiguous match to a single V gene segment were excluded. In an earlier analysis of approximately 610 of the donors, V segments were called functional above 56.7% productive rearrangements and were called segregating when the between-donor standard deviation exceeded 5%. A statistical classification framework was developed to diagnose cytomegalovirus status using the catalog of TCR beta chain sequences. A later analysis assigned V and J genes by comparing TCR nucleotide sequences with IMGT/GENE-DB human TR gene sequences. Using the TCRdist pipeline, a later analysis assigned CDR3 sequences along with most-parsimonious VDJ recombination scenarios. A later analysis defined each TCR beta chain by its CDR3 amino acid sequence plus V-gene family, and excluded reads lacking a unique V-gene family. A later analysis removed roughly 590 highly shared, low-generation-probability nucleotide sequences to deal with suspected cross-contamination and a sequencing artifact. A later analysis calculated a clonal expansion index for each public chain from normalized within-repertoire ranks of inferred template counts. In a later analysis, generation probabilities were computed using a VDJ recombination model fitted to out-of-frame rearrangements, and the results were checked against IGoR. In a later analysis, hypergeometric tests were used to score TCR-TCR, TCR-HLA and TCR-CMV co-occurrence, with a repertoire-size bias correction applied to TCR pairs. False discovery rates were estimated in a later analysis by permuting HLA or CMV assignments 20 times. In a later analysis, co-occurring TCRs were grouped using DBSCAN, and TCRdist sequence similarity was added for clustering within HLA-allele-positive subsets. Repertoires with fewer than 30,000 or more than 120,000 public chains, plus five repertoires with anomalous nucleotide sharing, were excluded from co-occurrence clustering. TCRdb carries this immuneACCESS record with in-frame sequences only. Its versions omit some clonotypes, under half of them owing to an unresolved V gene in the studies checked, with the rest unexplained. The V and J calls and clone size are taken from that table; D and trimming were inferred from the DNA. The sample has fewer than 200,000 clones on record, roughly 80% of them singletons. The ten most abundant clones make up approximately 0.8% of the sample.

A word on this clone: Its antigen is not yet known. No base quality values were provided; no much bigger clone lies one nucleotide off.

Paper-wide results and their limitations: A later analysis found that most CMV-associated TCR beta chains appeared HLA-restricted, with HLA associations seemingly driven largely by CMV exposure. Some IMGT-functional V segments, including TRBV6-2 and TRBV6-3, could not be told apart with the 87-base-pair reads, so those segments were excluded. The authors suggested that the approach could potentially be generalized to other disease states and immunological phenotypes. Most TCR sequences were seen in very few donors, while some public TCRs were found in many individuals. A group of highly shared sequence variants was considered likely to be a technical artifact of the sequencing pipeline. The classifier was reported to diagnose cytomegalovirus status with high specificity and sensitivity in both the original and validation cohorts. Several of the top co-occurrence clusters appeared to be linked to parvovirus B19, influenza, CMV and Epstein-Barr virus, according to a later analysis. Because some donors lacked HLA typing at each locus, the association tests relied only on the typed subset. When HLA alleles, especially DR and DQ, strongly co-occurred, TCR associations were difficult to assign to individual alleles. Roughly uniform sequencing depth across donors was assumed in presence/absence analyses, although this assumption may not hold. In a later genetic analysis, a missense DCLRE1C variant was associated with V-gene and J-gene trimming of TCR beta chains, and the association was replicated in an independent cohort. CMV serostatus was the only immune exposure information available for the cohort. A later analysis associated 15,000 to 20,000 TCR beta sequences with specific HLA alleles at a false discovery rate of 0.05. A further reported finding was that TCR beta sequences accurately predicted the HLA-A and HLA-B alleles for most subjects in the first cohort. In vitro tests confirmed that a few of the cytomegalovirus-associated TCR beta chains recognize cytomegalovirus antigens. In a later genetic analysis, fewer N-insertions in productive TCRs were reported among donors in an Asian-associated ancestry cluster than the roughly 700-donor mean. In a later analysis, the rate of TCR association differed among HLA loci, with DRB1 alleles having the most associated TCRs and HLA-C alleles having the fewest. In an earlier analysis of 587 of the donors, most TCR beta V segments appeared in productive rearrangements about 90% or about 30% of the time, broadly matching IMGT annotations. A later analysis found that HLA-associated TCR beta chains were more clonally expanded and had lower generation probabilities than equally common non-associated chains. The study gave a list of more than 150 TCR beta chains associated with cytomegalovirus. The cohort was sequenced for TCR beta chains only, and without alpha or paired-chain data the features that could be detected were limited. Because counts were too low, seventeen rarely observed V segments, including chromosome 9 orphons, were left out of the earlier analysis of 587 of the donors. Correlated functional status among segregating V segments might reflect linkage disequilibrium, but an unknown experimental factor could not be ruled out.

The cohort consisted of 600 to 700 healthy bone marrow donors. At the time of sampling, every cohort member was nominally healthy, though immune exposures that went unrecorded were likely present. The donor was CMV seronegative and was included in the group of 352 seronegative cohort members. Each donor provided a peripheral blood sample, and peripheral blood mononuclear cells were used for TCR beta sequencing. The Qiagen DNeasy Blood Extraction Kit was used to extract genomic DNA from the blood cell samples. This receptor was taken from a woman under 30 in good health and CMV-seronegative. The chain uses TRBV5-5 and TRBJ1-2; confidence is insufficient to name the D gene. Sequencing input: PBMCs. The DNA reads TGTGCCAGCAGCCCTCCAACAATTTCCTATGGCTACACCTTC. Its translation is CASSPPTISYGYTF.